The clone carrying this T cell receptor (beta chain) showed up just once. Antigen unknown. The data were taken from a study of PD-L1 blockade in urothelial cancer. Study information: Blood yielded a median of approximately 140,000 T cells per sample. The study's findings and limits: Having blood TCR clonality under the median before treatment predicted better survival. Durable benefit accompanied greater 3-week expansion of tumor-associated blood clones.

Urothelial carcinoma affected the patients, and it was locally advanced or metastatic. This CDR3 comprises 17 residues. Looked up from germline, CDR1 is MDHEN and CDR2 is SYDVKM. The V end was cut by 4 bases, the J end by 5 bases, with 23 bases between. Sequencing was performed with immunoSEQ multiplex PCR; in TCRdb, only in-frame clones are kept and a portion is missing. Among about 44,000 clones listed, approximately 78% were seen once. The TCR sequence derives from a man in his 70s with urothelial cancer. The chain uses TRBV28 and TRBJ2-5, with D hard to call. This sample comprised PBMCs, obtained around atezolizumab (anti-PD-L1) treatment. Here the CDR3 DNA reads TGTGCCAGCAGTTCCGATGGGTTGGGCTCCCGTCGGGAGACCCAGTACTTC. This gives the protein CASSSDGLGSRRETQYF.